This T cell receptor (beta chain) originates from a study of blood T cells in healthy people across ages. Study-level results: When set beside aged donors, long-lived donors presented more naive CD4+ cells and higher diversity.

CDR3 length: 15 residues. V shed 3 bases and J shed 5 bases, with 17 bases lying between them. CDR1 SGHAT and CDR2 FQNNGV come from the germline V gene. The table lists this clonotype with many counts. Its specificity is unknown. The authors ran a second PCR of roughly 6 to 11 cycles using a sample-barcoded 5' primer and a J-beta primer mix. TCRdb fed the 5' RACE reads into MiXCR, producing one record per CDR3 protein. The sample records 500,000 to 700,000 distinct CDR3 sequences, about 30% being singletons. The chain couples TRBV11-2 to TRBJ2-7, with D tentatively TRBD1 (6 bases). Sequencing was performed on blood. This TCR came from an elderly woman in good health. The CDR3 nucleotides are TGTGCCAGCAGCTTCGTCTCGGCAGGGGACCACGAGCAGTACTTC. Its protein product is CASSFVSAGDHEQYF. The entire variable domain, with the rest obtained from reference TRBV11-2 and TRBJ2-7, is as follows: EAGVAQSPRYKIIEKRQSVAFWCNPISGHATLYWYQQILGQGPKLLIQFQNNGVVDDSQLPKDRFSAERLKGVDSTLKIQPAKLEDSAVYLCASSFVSAGDHEQYFGPGTRLTVT.